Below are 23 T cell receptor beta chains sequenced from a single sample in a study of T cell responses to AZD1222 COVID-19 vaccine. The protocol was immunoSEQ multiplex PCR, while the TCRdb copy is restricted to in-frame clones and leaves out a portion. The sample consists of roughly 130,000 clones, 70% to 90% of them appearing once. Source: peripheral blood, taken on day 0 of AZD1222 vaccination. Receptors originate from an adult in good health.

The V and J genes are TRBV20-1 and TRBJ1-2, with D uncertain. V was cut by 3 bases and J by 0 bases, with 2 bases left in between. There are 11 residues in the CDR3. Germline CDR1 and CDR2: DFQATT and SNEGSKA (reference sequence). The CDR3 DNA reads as TGCAGTGCTAGCCCTAACTATGGCTACACCTTC. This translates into CSASPNYGYTF.

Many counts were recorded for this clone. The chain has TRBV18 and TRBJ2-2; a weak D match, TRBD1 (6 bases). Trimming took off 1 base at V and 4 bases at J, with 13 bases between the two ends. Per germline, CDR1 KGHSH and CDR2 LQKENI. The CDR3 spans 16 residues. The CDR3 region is CASSPRSQGPTGELFF. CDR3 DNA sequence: TGTGCCAGCTCACCACGATCACAGGGACCCACCGGGGAGCTGTTTTTT. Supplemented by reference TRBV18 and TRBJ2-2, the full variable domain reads NAGVMQNPRHLVRRRGQEARLRCSPMKGHSHVYWYRQLPEEGLKFMVYLQKENIIDESGMPKERFSAEFPKEGPSILRIQQVVRGDSAAYFCASSPRSQGPTGELFFGEGSRLTVL.

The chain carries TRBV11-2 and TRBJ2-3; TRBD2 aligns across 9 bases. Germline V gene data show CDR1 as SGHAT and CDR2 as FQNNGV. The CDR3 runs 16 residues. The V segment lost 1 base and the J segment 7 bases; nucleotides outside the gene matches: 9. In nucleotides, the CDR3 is TGTGCCAGCAGCTTAGGGCCCGCGGGGGGGCCTTATACGCAGTATTTT. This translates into CASSLGPAGGPYTQYF.

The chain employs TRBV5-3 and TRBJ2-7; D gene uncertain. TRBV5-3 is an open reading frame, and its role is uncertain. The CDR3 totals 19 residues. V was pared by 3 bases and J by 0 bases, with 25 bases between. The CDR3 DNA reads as TGTGCCAGAAGCTCCTCTTTAGCCTTTAGTCGAAGGAGCTCCTACGAGCAGTACTTC. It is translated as CARSSSLAFSRRSSYEQYF.

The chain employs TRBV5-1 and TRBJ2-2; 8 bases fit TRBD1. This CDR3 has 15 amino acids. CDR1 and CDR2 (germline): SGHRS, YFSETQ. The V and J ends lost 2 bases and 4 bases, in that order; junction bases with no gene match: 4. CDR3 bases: TGCGCCAGCAGCTTTAGACAGGGGACCACCGGGGAGCTGTTTTTT. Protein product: CASSFRQGTTGELFF.

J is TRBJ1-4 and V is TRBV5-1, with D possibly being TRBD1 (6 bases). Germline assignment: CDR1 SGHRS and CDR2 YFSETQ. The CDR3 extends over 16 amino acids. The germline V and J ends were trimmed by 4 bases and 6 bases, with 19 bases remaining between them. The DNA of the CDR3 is TGCGCCAGCAGCCGTATAGCGGGGGCCCCCGATGAAAAACTGTTTTTT. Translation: CASSRIAGAPDEKLFF.

CDR3: CASSLRGQGYYGYTF. As DNA, the CDR3 is TGTGCCAGCAGTTTGCGAGGACAGGGGTACTATGGCTACACCTTC. This chain links TRBV27 with TRBJ1-2; 9 bases are shared with TRBD1. CDR3 size: 15 residues. Germline V gene lookup returns CDR1 MNHEY and CDR2 SMNVEV (reference sequence). Trimming cost V 3 bases and J 3 bases; bases outside gene matches: 5.

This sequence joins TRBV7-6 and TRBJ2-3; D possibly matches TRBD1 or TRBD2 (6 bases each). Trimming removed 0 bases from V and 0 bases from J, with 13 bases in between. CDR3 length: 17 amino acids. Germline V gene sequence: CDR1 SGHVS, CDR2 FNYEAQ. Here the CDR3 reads CASSLAPWRGSTDTQYF. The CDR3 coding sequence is TGTGCCAGCAGCTTAGCCCCATGGAGGGGGAGCACAGATACGCAGTATTTT. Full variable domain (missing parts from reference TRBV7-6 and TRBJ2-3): GAGVSQSPRYKVTKRGQDVALRCDPISGHVSLYWYRQALGQGPEFLTYFNYEAQQDKSGLPNDRFSAERPEGSISTLTIQRTEQRDSAMYRCASSLAPWRGSTDTQYFGPGTRLTVL.

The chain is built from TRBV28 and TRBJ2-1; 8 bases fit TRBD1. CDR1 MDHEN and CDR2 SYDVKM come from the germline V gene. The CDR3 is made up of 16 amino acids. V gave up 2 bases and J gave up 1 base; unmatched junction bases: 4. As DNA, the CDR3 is TGTGCCAGCAGTTTAGGCGACAGGGGTTCCTACAATGAGCAGTTCTTC. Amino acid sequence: CASSLGDRGSYNEQFF.

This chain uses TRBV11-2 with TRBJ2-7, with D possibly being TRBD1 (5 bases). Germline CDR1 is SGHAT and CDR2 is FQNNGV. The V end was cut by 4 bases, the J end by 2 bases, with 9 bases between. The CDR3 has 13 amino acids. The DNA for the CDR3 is TGTGCCAGCAGCTACGACAGAGCCTACGAGCAGTACTTC. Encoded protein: CASSYDRAYEQYF.

The CDR3 nucleotides read TGTGCCAGTGCCCCCCGAGTCAGGGACTATGGCTACACCTTC. Protein: CASAPRVRDYGYTF. This chain uses TRBV7-2 with TRBJ1-2; the D gene is possibly TRBD1 (5 bases). CDR3 size: 14 residues. V gave up 9 bases and J gave up 3 bases, with 17 bases separating them. Germline CDR1 reads SGHTA; CDR2 reads FQGNSA.

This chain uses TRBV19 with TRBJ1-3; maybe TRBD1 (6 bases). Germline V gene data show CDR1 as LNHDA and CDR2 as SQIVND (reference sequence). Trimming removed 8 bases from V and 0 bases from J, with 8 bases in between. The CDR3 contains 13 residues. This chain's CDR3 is CASRQVSGNTIYF. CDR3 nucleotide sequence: TGTGCCAGTCGACAGGTCTCTGGAAACACCATATATTTT.

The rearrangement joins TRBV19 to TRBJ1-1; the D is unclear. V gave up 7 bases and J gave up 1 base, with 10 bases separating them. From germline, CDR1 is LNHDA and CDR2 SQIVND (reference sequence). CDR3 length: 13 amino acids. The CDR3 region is CASNLSPNTEAFF. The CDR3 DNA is TGTGCCAGTAATTTATCACCGAACACTGAAGCTTTCTTT.

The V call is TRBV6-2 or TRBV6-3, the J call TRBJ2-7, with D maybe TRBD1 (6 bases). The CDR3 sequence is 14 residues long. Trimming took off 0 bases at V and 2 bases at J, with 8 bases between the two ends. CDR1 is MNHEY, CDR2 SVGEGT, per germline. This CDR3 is CASSYSTGPYEQYF. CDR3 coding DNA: TGTGCCAGCAGTTACTCGACAGGACCCTACGAGCAGTACTTC.

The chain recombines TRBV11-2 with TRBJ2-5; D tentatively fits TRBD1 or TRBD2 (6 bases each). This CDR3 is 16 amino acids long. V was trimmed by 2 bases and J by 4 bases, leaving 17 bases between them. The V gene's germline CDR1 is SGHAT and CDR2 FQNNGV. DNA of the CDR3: TGTGCCAGCAGCTTACGGTCGGGGGCCCTCGGAGAGACCCAGTACTTC. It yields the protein CASSLRSGALGETQYF. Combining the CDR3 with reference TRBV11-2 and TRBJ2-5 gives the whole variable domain EAGVAQSPRYKIIEKRQSVAFWCNPISGHATLYWYQQILGQGPKLLIQFQNNGVVDDSQLPKDRFSAERLKGVDSTLKIQPAKLEDSAVYLCASSLRSGALGETQYFGPGTRLLVL.

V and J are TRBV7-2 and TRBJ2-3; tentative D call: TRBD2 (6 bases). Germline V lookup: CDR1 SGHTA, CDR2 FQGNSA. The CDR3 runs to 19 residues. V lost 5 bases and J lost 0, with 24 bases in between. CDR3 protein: CASSPRGGGTYLSTDTQYF. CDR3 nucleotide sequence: TGTGCCAGCAGCCCCCGTGGGGGAGGTACCTATCTTAGCACAGATACGCAGTATTTT.

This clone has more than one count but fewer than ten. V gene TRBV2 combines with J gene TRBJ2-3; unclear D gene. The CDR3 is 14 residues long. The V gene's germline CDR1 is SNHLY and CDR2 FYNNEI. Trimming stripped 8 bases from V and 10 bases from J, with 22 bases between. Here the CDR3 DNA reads TGTGCCAGCCTTAGACTTCTAGGTAATTTGGCGCAGTATTTT. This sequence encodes CASLRLLGNLAQYF.

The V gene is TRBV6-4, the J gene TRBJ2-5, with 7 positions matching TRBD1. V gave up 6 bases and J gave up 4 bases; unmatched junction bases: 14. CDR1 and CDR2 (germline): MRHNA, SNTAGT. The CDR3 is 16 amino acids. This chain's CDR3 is CASSRRGGAFGETQYF. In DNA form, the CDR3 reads TGTGCCAGCAGCCGAAGAGGGGGCGCATTCGGAGAGACCCAGTACTTC.

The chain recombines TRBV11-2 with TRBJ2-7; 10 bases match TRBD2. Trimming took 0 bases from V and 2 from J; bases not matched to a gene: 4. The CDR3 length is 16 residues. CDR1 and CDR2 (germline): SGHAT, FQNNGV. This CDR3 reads CASSLDLLAGAYEQYF. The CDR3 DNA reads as TGTGCCAGCAGCTTAGATCTTCTAGCGGGAGCCTACGAGCAGTACTTC.

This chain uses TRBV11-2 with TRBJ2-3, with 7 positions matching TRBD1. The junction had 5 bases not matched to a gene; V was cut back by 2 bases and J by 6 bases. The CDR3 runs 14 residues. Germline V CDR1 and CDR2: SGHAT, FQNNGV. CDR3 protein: CASSLLKGADTQYF. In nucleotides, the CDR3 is TGTGCCAGCAGCTTACTGAAGGGGGCCGATACGCAGTATTTT.

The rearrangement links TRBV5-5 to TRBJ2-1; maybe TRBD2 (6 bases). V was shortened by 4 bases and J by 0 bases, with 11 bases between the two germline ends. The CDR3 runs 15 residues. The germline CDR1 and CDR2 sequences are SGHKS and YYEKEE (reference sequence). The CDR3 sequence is CASSADGSSYNEQFF. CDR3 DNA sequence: TGTGCCAGCAGCGCGGACGGGAGCTCCTACAATGAGCAGTTCTTC.

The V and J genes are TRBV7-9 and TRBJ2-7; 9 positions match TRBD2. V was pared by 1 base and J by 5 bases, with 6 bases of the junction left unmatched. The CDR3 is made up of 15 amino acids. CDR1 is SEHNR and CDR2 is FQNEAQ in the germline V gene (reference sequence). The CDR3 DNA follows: TGTGCCAGCAGCTTAGGGGCTAGCGGGAAACACGAGCAGTACTTC. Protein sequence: CASSLGASGKHEQYF.

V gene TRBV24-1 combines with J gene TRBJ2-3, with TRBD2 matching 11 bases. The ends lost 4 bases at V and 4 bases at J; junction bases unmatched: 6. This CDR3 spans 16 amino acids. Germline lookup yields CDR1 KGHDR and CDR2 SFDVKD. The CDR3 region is CATSDPRLAGSDTQYF. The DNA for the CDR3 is TGTGCCACCAGTGACCCGCGACTAGCGGGGTCAGATACGCAGTATTTT.